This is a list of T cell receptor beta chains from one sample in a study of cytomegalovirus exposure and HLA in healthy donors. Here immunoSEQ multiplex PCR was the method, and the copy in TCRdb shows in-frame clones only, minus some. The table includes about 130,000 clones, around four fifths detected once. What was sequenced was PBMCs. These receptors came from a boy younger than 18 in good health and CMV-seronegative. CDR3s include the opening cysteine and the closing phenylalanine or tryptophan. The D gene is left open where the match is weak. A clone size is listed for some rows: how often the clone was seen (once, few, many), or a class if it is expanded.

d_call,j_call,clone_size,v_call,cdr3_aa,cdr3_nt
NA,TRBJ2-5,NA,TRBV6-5,CASSYTNRVETQYF,TGTGCCAGCAGTTACACCAACAGGGTGGAGACCCAGTACTTC
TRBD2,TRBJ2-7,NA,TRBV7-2,CASSPGLAFSYEQYF,TGTGCCAGCAGCCCCGGACTAGCGTTCTCCTACGAGCAGTACTTC
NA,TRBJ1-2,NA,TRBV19,CASSPGVYGYTF,TGTGCCAGTAGTCCGGGGGTCTATGGCTACACCTTC
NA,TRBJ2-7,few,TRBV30,CAWSMAYEQYF,TGTGCCTGGAGTATGGCTTACGAGCAGTACTTC
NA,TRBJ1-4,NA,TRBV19,CASSYRVGTNEKLFF,TGTGCCAGTAGCTACAGGGTAGGCACTAATGAAAAACTGTTTTTT
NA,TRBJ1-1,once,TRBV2,CASNPRQKNTEAFF,TGTGCCAGCAATCCGAGACAGAAGAACACTGAAGCTTTCTTT
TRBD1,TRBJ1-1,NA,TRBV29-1,CSVGGQGRDGGTEAFF,TGCAGCGTTGGAGGACAGGGAAGGGACGGCGGCACTGAAGCTTTCTTT
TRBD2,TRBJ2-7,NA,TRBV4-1,CASSQGDSGGTYEQYF,TGCGCCAGCAGCCAAGGGGACAGCGGGGGGACCTACGAGCAGTACTTC
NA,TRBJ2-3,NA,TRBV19,CASRRTLSTDTQYF,TGTGCCAGTAGGAGGACACTTAGCACAGATACGCAGTATTTT
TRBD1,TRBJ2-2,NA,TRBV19,CASSRQGDTGELFF,TGTGCCAGTAGTAGACAGGGCGACACCGGGGAGCTGTTTTTT
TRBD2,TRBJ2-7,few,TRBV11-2,CASSLGLAAYEQYF,TGTGCCAGCAGCTTAGGACTAGCGGCCTACGAGCAGTACTTC
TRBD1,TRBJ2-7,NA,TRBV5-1,CASSATGSGYEQYF,TGCGCCAGCAGCGCGACAGGGAGTGGTTACGAGCAGTACTTC
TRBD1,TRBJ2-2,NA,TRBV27,CASSFGTGVGGELFF,TGTGCCAGCAGTTTTGGGACAGGGGTGGGCGGGGAGCTGTTTTTT
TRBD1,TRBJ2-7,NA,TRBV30,CAWSEGQGSSYEQYF,TGTGCCTGGAGCGAGGGACAGGGGAGCTCCTACGAGCAGTACTTC
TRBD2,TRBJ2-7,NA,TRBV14,CASSQGPGFGTSGRDPYEQYF,TGTGCCAGCAGCCAAGGCCCGGGCTTCGGGACTAGCGGGAGAGACCCCTACGAGCAGTACTTC